Listed below are T cell receptor beta chains from one sample, sequenced in a study of blood T cell repertoires in COVID-19. Assay used: immunoSEQ multiplex PCR; TCRdb lists only in-frame clones, some missing. The sample comprises roughly 200,000 clones, roughly 84% of which are singletons, and about 7% rests with the top ten. Sequencing was done on a sample of peripheral blood. The receptors derive from a woman aged 40 to 50 with COVID-19, enrolled during active disease. CDR3s include the opening cysteine and the closing phenylalanine or tryptophan. Part of the rows lack a size; the others show once, few, many or a class for expanded clones.

V	size	CDR3
TRBV9	-	CASSVEGGRFQETQYF
TRBV9	-	CASSVVGQGTEAFF
TRBV29-1	-	CSGGRASDTQYF
TRBV3-1/TRBV3-2	-	CASSPSGGSNTGELFF
TRBV18	-	CASDGQVSYEQYF
TRBV2	-	CASKGLASRIGNEQFF
TRBV6-5	-	CASFRGGGSTDTQYF
TRBV5-1	-	CASSLVTVTGELFF
TRBV7-9	-	CASSPWDNNSPLHF
TRBV9	once	CASSVGGRGTGELFF
TRBV20-1	-	CSAPQLLKAFF
TRBV5-1	-	CASSLGTGYNEQFF
TRBV10-3	-	CAISEGGSGQPQHF
TRBV27	few	CASSPLRGPSSYEQYF
TRBV7-6	-	CASSLETGMGSYEQYF
TRBV29-1	few	CSVESDRGRSETQYF
TRBV10-1	-	CASSAGQTSQEAFF
TRBV28	-	CASSGHLGAGSYEQYF
TRBV7-3	-	CASSQVGGNQPQHF
TRBV28	few	CASSDRDTAYEQYF
TRBV19	-	CASRRASRGADTQYF
TRBV6-4	-	CASSLRLAGVLEQFF
TRBV15	once	CATSRRRELTDTQYF
TRBV7-3	-	CASSPPASTGNPIPGANVLTF
TRBV28	-	CASSFRGRNQPQHF
TRBV10-3	-	CAISGEGQGSFGF
TRBV19	-	CASSVTTGGLETQYF
TRBV4-1	-	CASSQAGWEGETQYF
TRBV11-3	-	CASSSPQLAGDTQYF
TRBV5-1	once	CASSLGTASSYEQYF
TRBV7-9	once	CASSVHREGYYGYTF
TRBV29-1	-	CSVLRDTRSNTEAFF
TRBV3-1/TRBV3-2	-	CASSSSGGGLRLFF
TRBV10-3	-	CAISESNRVNYGYTF
TRBV7-3	few	CASSLGGGEAFF
TRBV28	once	CASREGSGNEQFF
TRBV5-1	-	CASSPTGLEGDTIYF
TRBV10-3	-	CAISESRGRGGTGNTIYF
TRBV5-6	-	CASSLWTAWGEQYF
TRBV5-5	once	CASSQANTEAFF
TRBV5-6	-	CASSLDRGLGELFF
TRBV28	few	CASRRGSRGYTF
TRBV5-1	-	CASTRTGGGDTQYF
TRBV7-3	-	CASSPWASGRETQYF
TRBV28	-	CASSFGSSPLHF
TRBV20-1	-	CSAGESGELFF
TRBV10-3	-	CAISDVGGNTEAFF
TRBV18	-	CASSPIRTGVEETQYF
TRBV5-1	few	CASSLAPPGQGNSPLHF
TRBV29-1	-	CSVDLQTRPRGTQYF
TRBV5-6	-	CASSLPGLAGGSGANVLTF
TRBV6-5	-	CASSPRDRDGYTF
TRBV27	-	CASSWGGPGQGGTEAFF
TRBV28	-	CASSTRLAGRYEQYF
TRBV7-9	-	CASSLVGAANTEAFF
TRBV19	-	CASSLGGGFGGANVLTF
TRBV5-4	-	CASSLGPTEKETQYF
TRBV28	-	CASSGGQGREQYF
TRBV11-2	-	CASSSLDTEETQYF
TRBV29-1	few	CSVEGQGGTEAFF